A single sample gave rise to the 5 T cell receptor beta chains below, sequenced in a study of cytomegalovirus exposure and HLA in healthy donors. The PCR used 60 Vbeta and 13 Jbeta primers. TCRdb keeps only in-frame clones here, not all; method: immunoSEQ multiplex PCR. The data contain more than 95,000 clones, roughly 80% of them singletons. The sequenced sample consisted of PBMCs. All receptors derive from a man between 18 and 29 years old in good health and CMV-seropositive.

J is TRBJ2-5 and V is TRBV18, with 7 positions matching TRBD2. Germline lookup yields CDR1 KGHSH and CDR2 LQKENI. The CDR3 spans 15 residues. V lost 3 bases, J lost 2 bases, and 6 bases stayed unmatched. Here the CDR3 reads CASSPLNGRQETQYF. For the CDR3, the DNA is TGTGCCAGCTCACCTTTGAACGGGAGGCAAGAGACCCAGTACTTC.

This rearrangement joins TRBV12-5 to TRBJ2-1; the D is unclear. Germline loops: CDR1 LGHNT, CDR2 FRNRAP. The V and J ends lost 3 bases and 7 bases respectively, with 7 bases between them. This CDR3 contains 12 residues. Here the CDR3 reads CASGFFSNEQFF. The CDR3 coding sequence is TGTGCTAGTGGTTTTTTTTCGAATGAGCAGTTCTTC.

This chain uses TRBV5-1 with TRBJ2-6; D not certain. V was trimmed by 0 bases and J by 0 bases, leaving 7 bases between them. CDR3 length: 16 amino acids. The germline CDR1 and CDR2 sequences are SGHRS and YFSETQ. The CDR3 region is CASSLELFSGANVLTF. The CDR3 DNA is TGCGCCAGCAGCTTGGAATTATTCTCTGGGGCCAACGTCCTGACTTTC.

The chain combines TRBV6-5 with TRBJ2-6; D gene ambiguous. V lost 5 bases, J lost 2 bases, and 4 bases lay in between. CDR1 MNHEY and CDR2 SVGAGI come from the germline V gene. The CDR3 sequence is 13 residues long. This chain's CDR3 is CASSNTGANVLTF. DNA for the CDR3: TGTGCCAGCAGTAACACTGGGGCCAACGTCCTGACTTTC.

In this sample, this clone turned up a few times. The chain has TRBV6-4 and TRBJ1-1; D unclear. Germline assignment: CDR1 MRHNA and CDR2 SNTAGT. Trimming removed 6 bases from V and 1 base from J, with 12 bases in between. The CDR3 totals 14 residues. In DNA, the CDR3 is TGTGCCAGCAGAACGACAAACAGGAACACTGAAGCTTTCTTT. Translating gives CASRTTNRNTEAFF.